This paragraph reports one T cell receptor beta chain. These data originate in a study of brain T cells in children with intractable seizures. Time point given: blood from clinic visit 5 months post-surgery; TSC patient then seizure free. Sequencing was limited to surgery cases with top T cell transcript signatures in brain tissue. Generated by immunoSEQ multiplex PCR, the TCRdb table keeps only in-frame clones and is missing some. The sample has a few hundred thousand clones, 93% seen once; the top ten hold about 6%. Germline V CDR1 and CDR2: SGHDT, YYEEEE. The length of the CDR3 is 14 residues. V was pared by 1 base and J by 0 bases, with 8 bases between.

The TCR comes from a boy under two years old with tuberous sclerosis and intractable seizures. This specimen was peripheral blood, taken around 5 months after surgery. The chain joins TRBV5-6 to TRBJ2-7; D is possibly TRBD2 (5 bases). The CDR3 loop reads CASSLTSGSYEQYF. CDR3 bases: TGTGCCAGCAGCTTGACCAGCGGCTCCTACGAGCAGTACTTC.